This TCR beta chain was recorded in a study of CD8+ T cells in alopecia areata. Study-level background: Those treated were given oral tofacitinib at 5 to 10 mg twice daily. Severity of treated patients was scored by affected scalp percentage.

Treatment in this sample: oral pan-JAK inhibitor, 5-10 mg twice daily. The V end was cut by 0 bases, the J end by 5 bases, with 8 bases between. Germline V gene data show CDR1 as SQVTM and CDR2 as ANQGSEA. This CDR3 contains 12 residues. In its sample, this clone was seen a few times. Its antigen is unknown. Study results and caveats: Patients shared TCRs less clearly than mice did, possibly owing to HLA.

Extracted RNA was reverse transcribed, and the resulting cDNA served as sequencing template. Produced via immunoSEQ multiplex PCR; TCRdb's table is partial and in-frame only. This repertoire shows roughly 120,000 clones, around three fifths found once; its top ten account for more than 9%. The chain employs TRBV29-1 and TRBJ2-7, with D possibly called TRBD1 or TRBD2 (5 bases each). This TCR was recovered from a human donor with alopecia areata. The input for sequencing was CD8+ T cells sorted from blood, taken at week 24, from a patient treated with tofacitinib. CDR3 in amino acids: CSVEDLGHEQYF. The CDR3 region has the DNA TGCAGCGTTGAAGATTTGGGACACGAGCAGTACTTC.